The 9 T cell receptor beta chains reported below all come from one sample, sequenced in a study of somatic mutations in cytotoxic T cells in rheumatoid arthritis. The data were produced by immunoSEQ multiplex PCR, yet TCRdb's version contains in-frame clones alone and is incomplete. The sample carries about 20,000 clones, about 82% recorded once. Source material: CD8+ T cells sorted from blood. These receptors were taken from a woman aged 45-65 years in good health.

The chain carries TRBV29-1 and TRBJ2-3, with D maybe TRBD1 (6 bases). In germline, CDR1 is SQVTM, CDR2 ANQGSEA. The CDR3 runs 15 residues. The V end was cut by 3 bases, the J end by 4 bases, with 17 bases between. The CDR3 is CSVDVRGNLPDTQYF. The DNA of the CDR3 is TGCAGCGTTGATGTTAGGGGGAACCTGCCAGATACGCAGTATTTT.

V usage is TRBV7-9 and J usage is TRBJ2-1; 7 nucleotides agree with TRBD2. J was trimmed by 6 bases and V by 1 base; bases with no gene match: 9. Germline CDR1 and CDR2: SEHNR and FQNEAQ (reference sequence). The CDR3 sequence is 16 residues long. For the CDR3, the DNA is TGTGCCAGCAGCTTAGGGGGGGGATCGGTAGGCAATGAGCAGTTCTTC. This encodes CASSLGGGSVGNEQFF.

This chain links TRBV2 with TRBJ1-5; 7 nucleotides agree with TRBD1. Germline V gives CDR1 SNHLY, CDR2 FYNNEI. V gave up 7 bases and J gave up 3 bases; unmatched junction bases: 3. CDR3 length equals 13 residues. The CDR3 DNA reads TGTGCCAGCATAGGGGGCAACAATCAGCCCCAGCATTTT. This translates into CASIGGNNQPQHF.

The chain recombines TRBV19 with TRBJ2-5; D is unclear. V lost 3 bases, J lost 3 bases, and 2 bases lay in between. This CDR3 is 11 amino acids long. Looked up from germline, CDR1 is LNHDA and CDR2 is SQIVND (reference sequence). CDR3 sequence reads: CASSMEETQYF. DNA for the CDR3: TGTGCCAGTAGTATGGAAGAGACCCAGTACTTC.

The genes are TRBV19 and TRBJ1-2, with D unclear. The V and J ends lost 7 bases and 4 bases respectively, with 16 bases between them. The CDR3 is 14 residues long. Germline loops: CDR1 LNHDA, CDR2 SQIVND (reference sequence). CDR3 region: CASTFATTSYGYTF. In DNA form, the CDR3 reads TGTGCCAGTACCTTCGCCACAACCAGCTATGGCTACACCTTC.

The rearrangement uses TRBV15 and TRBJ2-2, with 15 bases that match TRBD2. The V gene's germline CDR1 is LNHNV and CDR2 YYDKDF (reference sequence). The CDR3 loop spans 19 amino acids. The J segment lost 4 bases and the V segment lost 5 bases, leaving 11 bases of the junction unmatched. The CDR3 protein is CATSVQGLAGGPITGELFF. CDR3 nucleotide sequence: TGTGCCACCAGCGTCCAAGGACTAGCGGGGGGGCCGATCACCGGGGAGCTGTTTTTT.

The CDR3 nucleotides are TGTGCCATCTCACCCGGTGAATCAGATACGCAGTATTTT. Translated: CAISPGESDTQYF. V and J are TRBV7-9 and TRBJ2-3; D is unclear. The CDR3 consists of 13 residues. Germline CDR1 SEHNR, CDR2 FQNEAQ (reference sequence). The V gene lost 10 bases and the J gene lost 4 bases, with 15 bases spanning the gap.

The CDR3 loop is CASRGGGTFATQYF. The DNA for the CDR3 is TGTGCCAGCAGGGGAGGGGGGACTTTCGCTACGCAGTATTTT. The V and J genes are TRBV7-9 and TRBJ2-3; D may be TRBD2 (7 bases). The CDR3 extends over 14 amino acids. Trimming took off 6 bases at V and 8 bases at J, with 18 bases between the two ends. The germline gives CDR1 SEHNR, CDR2 FQNEAQ (reference sequence). Full variable domain (outside the CDR3, taken from reference TRBV7-9 and TRBJ2-3): DTGVSQNPRHKITKRGQNVTFRCDPISEHNRLYWYRQTLGQGPEFLTYFQNEAQLEKSRLLSDRFSAERPKGSFSTLEIQRTEQGDSAMYLCASRGGGTFATQYFGPGTRLTVL.

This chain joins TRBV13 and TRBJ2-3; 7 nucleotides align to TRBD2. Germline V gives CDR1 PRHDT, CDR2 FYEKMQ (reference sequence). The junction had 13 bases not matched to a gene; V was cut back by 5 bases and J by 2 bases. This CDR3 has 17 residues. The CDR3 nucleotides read TGTGCCAGCAGCACCACTGGGGGGGGAAACTACACAGATACGCAGTATTTT. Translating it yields CASSTTGGGNYTDTQYF.